Below are 13 T cell receptor beta chains sequenced from a single sample in a study of CD8+ T cells in alopecia areata. Treatment reported: oral pan-JAK inhibitor, 5-10 mg twice daily. Reverse transcription of extracted RNA yielded cDNA, which provided the sequencing template. Assay: immunoSEQ multiplex PCR; the TCRdb copy retains only in-frame clones and omits some. Of 100,000 or so clones in the sample, roughly 56% are singletons; the top ten hold roughly 15%. Sequencing was performed on CD8+ T cells sorted from blood, taken at approximately week 60, from a patient treated with tofacitinib. The receptor set was obtained from a human donor with alopecia areata.

This chain uses TRBV18 with TRBJ1-1; 11 nucleotides match TRBD1. CDR1 is KGHSH and CDR2 is LQKENI in the germline V gene. V lost 3 bases and J lost 5; bases outside the gene matches: 2. The CDR3 is 14 amino acids. The CDR3 DNA is TGTGCCAGCTCACCGGGACAGGGGGAGACTGAAGCTTTCTTT. It encodes CASSPGQGETEAFF. The full variable domain, rest sourced from reference TRBV18 and TRBJ1-1, is NAGVMQNPRHLVRRRGQEARLRCSPMKGHSHVYWYRQLPEEGLKFMVYLQKENIIDESGMPKERFSAEFPKEGPSILRIQQVVRGDSAAYFCASSPGQGETEAFFGQGTRLTVV.

This chain links TRBV27 with TRBJ2-7, with D hard to call. This CDR3 spans 13 amino acids. Trimming took off 6 bases at V and 2 bases at J, with 11 bases between the two ends. Germline values: CDR1 MNHEY, CDR2 SMNVEV (reference sequence). The CDR3 DNA reads as TGTGCCAGCAGCCAACAAGGCACCTACGAGCAGTACTTC. Residues: CASSQQGTYEQYF.

The chain links TRBV6-5 to TRBJ1-4; weak D call: TRBD1 (6 bases). V dropped 6 bases and J dropped 7 bases, with 15 bases sitting between them. The CDR3 has 14 residues. The germline CDR1 and CDR2 sequences are MNHEY and SVGAGI. This CDR3 reads CASSTGIWGEKLFF. The CDR3 DNA follows: TGTGCCAGCAGCACAGGGATCTGGGGTGAAAAACTGTTTTTT.

A few counts support this clone. This chain connects TRBV4-1 to TRBJ2-1; D may be TRBD1 (5 bases). Germline V gene data show CDR1 as MGHRA and CDR2 as YSYEKL. CDR3 length: 14 residues. The V gene lost 1 base and the J gene lost 5 bases, with 9 bases spanning the gap. The CDR3 coding sequence is TGCGCCAGCAGCCAAGTAGGGGATCACAATGAGCAGTTCTTC. Its translation is CASSQVGDHNEQFF.

This clone was detected only a few times. V gene TRBV9 combines with J gene TRBJ2-1, with 13 bases fitting TRBD2. CDR1 and CDR2 from the germline V gene are SGDLS and YYNGEE. V gave up 4 bases and J gave up 7 bases; unmatched junction bases: 8. There are 16 residues in the CDR3. CDR3 amino acids: CASSPGWTSGGNEQFF. The DNA of the CDR3 is TGTGCCAGCAGCCCCGGGTGGACTAGCGGGGGTAATGAGCAGTTCTTC.

This clone was recorded a few times. The chain carries TRBV7-2 and TRBJ1-2; D gene ambiguous. Trimming shortened V by 1 base and J by 2 bases, and 5 bases separated the two germline ends. The CDR3 has 13 residues. CDR1 is SGHTA, CDR2 FQGNSA, per germline. The CDR3 nucleotides read TGTGCCAGCAGCTTAGGGCAAAACTATGGCTACACCTTC. It codes for CASSLGQNYGYTF.

V usage is TRBV5-6 and J usage is TRBJ1-2, with a tentative D call TRBD1 (5 bases). The CDR3 consists of 12 residues. Deletions cut 7 bases from V and 5 bases from J, with 12 bases between. Germline V CDR1 and CDR2: SGHDT, YYEEEE. The CDR3 nucleotides are TGTGCCAGCTTTGGGACGGAGTATGGCTACACCTTC. Amino acids: CASFGTEYGYTF.

This chain links TRBV13 with TRBJ2-7, with D possibly being TRBD1 (6 bases). From germline, CDR1 is PRHDT and CDR2 FYEKMQ (reference sequence). This CDR3 comprises 15 residues. V lost 0 bases to trimming and J lost 10 bases, with 19 bases between them. CDR3 sequence reads: CASSLGPVDRRKQYF. Written as DNA, the CDR3 is TGTGCCAGCAGCTTAGGCCCTGTGGACAGACGCAAACAGTACTTC. The variable domain in full, completed from reference TRBV13 and TRBJ2-7, reads AAGVIQSPRHLIKEKRETATLKCYPIPRHDTVYWYQQGPGQDPQFLISFYEKMQSDKGSIPDRFSAQQFSDYHSELNMSSLELGDSALYFCASSLGPVDRRKQYFGPGTRLTVT.

The J gene is TRBJ2-1, the V gene TRBV11-3, with 7 nucleotides matching TRBD2. This CDR3 contains 15 residues. CDR1 and CDR2 (germline): SGHNT, YENEEA. Trimming at V came to 4 bases and at J to 6 bases, leaving 9 bases not matched to a gene. In DNA, the CDR3 is TGTGCCAGCAGCTCAACTAGCGAAGAACTCAATGAGCAGTTCTTC. It specifies CASSSTSEELNEQFF. Complete variable domain (other parts from reference TRBV11-3 and TRBJ2-1): EAGVVQSPRYKIIEKKQPVAFWCNPISGHNTLYWYLQNLGQGPELLIRYENEEAVDDSQLPKDRFSAERLKGVDSTLKIQPAELGDSAVYLCASSSTSEELNEQFFGPGTRLTVL.

V usage is TRBV5-6 and J usage is TRBJ2-7; D gene unclear. Looked up from germline, CDR1 is SGHDT and CDR2 is YYEEEE. Deletions cut 1 base from V and 3 bases from J, with 8 bases between. CDR3 size: 13 residues. DNA for the CDR3: TGTGCCAGCAGCTTGCCGTCGGTCTACGAGCAGTACTTC. It is translated as CASSLPSVYEQYF.

Here the CDR3 DNA reads TGTGCCAGCAGCCCCGGACAGCCTAACTATGGCTACACCTTC. Amino acids: CASSPGQPNYGYTF. The chain combines TRBV5-5 with TRBJ1-2, with a weak D call TRBD1 (6 bases). Germline-derived CDR1 and CDR2 are SGHKS and YYEKEE (reference sequence). The V gene lost 4 bases and the J gene lost 0 bases, with 10 bases spanning the gap. This CDR3 comprises 14 residues.

This clone is labeled as medium-sized. The rearrangement links TRBV5-1 to TRBJ2-7, with 9 bases that match TRBD1. The V segment lost 7 bases and the J segment 2 bases; nucleotides outside the gene matches: 10. CDR1 is SGHRS and CDR2 is YFSETQ in the germline V gene. The CDR3 length is 15 residues. The CDR3 reads CASGGGTGPPYEQYF. In nucleotides, the CDR3 is TGCGCCAGCGGAGGGGGGACAGGGCCACCCTACGAGCAGTACTTC.

In this sample, this clone turned up a few times. J is TRBJ1-5 and V is TRBV27; a weak D match, TRBD1 (5 bases). The V end was cut by 4 bases, the J end by 5 bases, with 15 bases between. This CDR3 contains 15 residues. Germline-derived CDR1 and CDR2 are MNHEY and SMNVEV (reference sequence). The CDR3 loop reads CASSSDPRGDQPQHF. In DNA, the CDR3 is TGTGCCAGCAGTTCTGATCCCCGGGGGGATCAGCCCCAGCATTTT.